Listed below are T cell receptor beta chains from one sample, sequenced in a study of blood T cells in healthy people across ages. TCRdb called the 5' RACE reads again in MiXCR, with one record for every CDR3 protein. The sample has about a million distinct CDR3 sequences; roughly half are singletons. What was sequenced was blood. These TCRs come from a woman aged 55-69 years in good health. Both conserved end residues are part of each CDR3. Fields, in order: D gene, clone size, J gene, CDR3 length, V gene, CDR3 DNA, CDR3 protein. D genes are given only for firm matches. The size field is filled for only some rows; it gives once, few, many or a size class.

NA few TRBJ2-7 16 TRBV11-2 TGTGCCAGCAGCCCAACCAATACAGGGAGCGGCTACGAGCAGTACTTC CASSPTNTGSGYEQYF
NA NA TRBJ2-5 14 TRBV5-1 TGCGCCAGCAAAAGGGAGGGGGCGCTGGAGACCCAGTACTTC CASKREGALETQYF
NA NA TRBJ2-1 18 TRBV3-1 TGTGCCAGCAGCCAAGATATTCGACAGGCCCCCACCAACAATGAGCAGTTCTTC CASSQDIRQAPTNNEQFF
NA NA TRBJ2-1 15 TRBV11-2 TGTGCCAGCAGCTTACGGCCAGGGCGGGACAATGAGCAGTTCTTC CASSLRPGRDNEQFF
TRBD1 few TRBJ2-3 15 TRBV20-1 TGCAGTGCCGCCGCCGGGACAGGGACCGCAGATACGCAGTATTTT CSAAAGTGTADTQYF
NA NA TRBJ2-6 18 TRBV9 TGTGCCAGCAGCGTAGTTTCAGGACCTCCCTCTGGGGCCAACGTCCTGACTTTC CASSVVSGPPSGANVLTF
TRBD2 NA TRBJ2-1 14 TRBV12-3/TRBV12-4 TGTGCCAGCAGCCCCGCGGCGGGAGTTAGTGAGCAGTTCTTC CASSPAAGVSEQFF
NA NA TRBJ2-7 15 TRBV2 TGTGCCAGCAGTGAGACAGGCCTTCAACTCAACGAGCAGTACTTC CASSETGLQLNEQYF
TRBD1 few TRBJ2-1 21 TRBV27 TGTGCCAGCAGTTTGTCCTCGGGACAGGGGGCGTGGGTGGCTAGGGACAATGAGCAGTTCTTC CASSLSSGQGAWVARDNEQFF
NA NA TRBJ2-7 13 TRBV2 TGTGCCAGCAGTGTGGGTCCCTCCCTCGAGCAGTACTTC CASSVGPSLEQYF
NA NA TRBJ2-1 14 TRBV7-9 TGTGCCAGCAGCCTGGACCTTATCCACAATGAGCAGTTCTTC CASSLDLIHNEQFF
NA NA TRBJ2-1 14 TRBV27 TGTGCCAGCACCCTGACAACGGGCTACAATGAGCAGTTCTTC CASTLTTGYNEQFF
NA NA TRBJ2-1 14 TRBV12-3/TRBV12-4 TGTGCCAGCCTGAAAGTCCCCTACATCGATGAGCAGTTCTTC CASLKVPYIDEQFF
NA NA TRBJ2-4 16 TRBV28 TGTGCCAGCAGGGGGCTACAGGGAAGGGCCAAAAACATTCAGTACTTC CASRGLQGRAKNIQYF
TRBD2 NA TRBJ2-7 18 TRBV5-1 TGCGCCAGCGGCTTGAAGGGACTAGCGGGACCCAGCGGCTACGAGCAGTACTTC CASGLKGLAGPSGYEQYF
NA few TRBJ2-4 11 TRBV29-1 TGCAGCGTCGTCAAACATGACATTCAGTACTTC CSVVKHDIQYF
NA once TRBJ2-7 14 TRBV15 TGTGCCACCAGACCCGGACGGCCCTGGAGCGAGCAGTACTTC CATRPGRPWSEQYF
NA many TRBJ2-1 14 TRBV25-1 TGTGCCAGCAGCCGAGCGAGACAGGAAGGGAAAAAGTTCTTC CASSRARQEGKKFF
NA NA TRBJ1-6 14 TRBV20-1 TGCAGTGCTAGCGGTTGGCAGGGGCAATCACCCCTCCACTTT CSASGWQGQSPLHF
NA NA TRBJ1-2 15 TRBV10-3 TGTGCGACCCGTGGAGCCGCAGGACAACTTCATGGCTACACCTTC CATRGAAGQLHGYTF
TRBD2 few TRBJ2-7 15 TRBV28 TGTGCCAGCACCTGGGGGACTAGCGGGAGAGACGAGCAGTACTTC CASTWGTSGRDEQYF
NA few TRBJ1-5 13 TRBV2 TGTGCCAGCAGTGAACAGGGAAGGAGACACCAGCATTTT CASSEQGRRHQHF
NA few TRBJ1-6 15 TRBV4-3 TGCGCCAGCAGCCCGGGGTTTTATAATAATTCACCCCTCCACTTT CASSPGFYNNSPLHF
NA few TRBJ2-4 13 TRBV7-2 TGTGCCAGCAGCCGGGGGAGCCAAAACATTCAGTACTTC CASSRGSQNIQYF
TRBD2 NA TRBJ2-1 16 TRBV5-6 TGTGCCTGCAGCTTTGGTAGCGGGAGAGGGTACAATGAGCAGTTCTTC CACSFGSGRGYNEQFF
TRBD1 NA TRBJ1-2 15 TRBV4-2 TGTGCCAGCAGTCCCCCCGGGACAGGGGAATGTGGCTACACCTTC CASSPPGTGECGYTF
NA NA TRBJ1-6 16 TRBV20-1 TGCAGTGCAAAAAGACTTCGAGGGGCAGGTAATTCACCCCTCCACTTT CSAKRLRGAGNSPLHF
NA NA TRBJ2-6 14 TRBV6-2/TRBV6-3 TGTGCCAGCAGCCAGTCAGCTGGGGCCAACGTCCTGACTTTC CASSQSAGANVLTF